The rows below give T cell receptor beta chains drawn from one sample of a study of shared clonotypes between healthy human individuals. Profiled with immunoSEQ multiplex PCR; TCRdb holds only in-frame clones, not every one. The data hold roughly 1,600,000 clones, with 98% observed a single time. The sequenced material came from naive CD4+ T cells sorted from blood. Every receptor here comes from a man younger than 40 in good health. CDR3s include the opening cysteine and the closing phenylalanine or tryptophan. The D gene is left open where the match is weak. Some rows have no size entry. The others give once, few or many, or a class for an expanded clone.

J,V,size,D,CDR3,DNA
TRBJ2-7,TRBV5-4,-,-,CASSLRGARRDEQYF,TGTGCCAGCAGCCTGCGGGGAGCCCGGAGGGACGAGCAGTACTTC
TRBJ1-1,TRBV19,-,-,CASSILGNQNTEAFF,TGTGCCAGTAGTATTCTTGGCAATCAGAACACTGAAGCTTTCTTT
TRBJ1-5,TRBV28,-,TRBD1,CASSLVWDRGNFGNQPQHF,TGTGCCAGCAGTTTGGTTTGGGACAGGGGGAATTTTGGCAATCAGCCCCAGCATTTT
TRBJ2-3,TRBV5-4,-,-,CASRLEIFTDTQYF,TGTGCCAGCAGACTAGAAATTTTCACAGATACGCAGTATTTT
TRBJ2-4,TRBV18,-,TRBD1,CASSPRDSPRKAKNIQYF,TGTGCCAGCTCACCGAGGGACAGCCCTAGGAAAGCCAAAAACATTCAGTACTTC
TRBJ2-3,TRBV18,-,TRBD2,CASSPPRLAGGEDTQYF,TGTGCCAGCTCACCACCTCGACTAGCGGGAGGTGAAGATACGCAGTATTTT
TRBJ1-5,TRBV9,few,-,CASSPGQWVNQPQHF,TGTGCCAGCAGCCCGGGGCAGTGGGTCAATCAGCCCCAGCATTTT
TRBJ2-7,TRBV7-8,-,-,CASSLRPGLSYEQYF,TGTGCCAGCAGCCTAAGGCCGGGACTCTCCTACGAGCAGTACTTC
TRBJ2-5,TRBV5-1,-,-,CASSKTGGGETQYF,TGCGCCAGCAGCAAAACCGGGGGAGGAGAGACCCAGTACTTC
TRBJ2-5,TRBV5-8,-,TRBD2,CASSLDGRAGETQYF,TGTGCCAGCAGCTTGGACGGGAGGGCCGGGGAGACCCAGTACTTC
TRBJ1-5,TRBV7-9,-,-,CASSLGEGNQPQHF,TGTGCCAGCAGCTTGGGGGAAGGCAATCAGCCCCAGCATTTT
TRBJ2-7,TRBV27,-,-,CASRSRGYEQYF,TGTGCCAGCAGGAGCAGGGGTTACGAGCAGTACTTC
TRBJ2-1,TRBV7-2,-,-,CASSFAWDEQFF,TGTGCCAGCAGCTTTGCGTGGGATGAGCAGTTCTTC
TRBJ1-1,TRBV18,once,-,CASSRGGMNTEAFF,TGTGCCAGCTCGAGGGGGGGAATGAACACTGAAGCTTTCTTT
TRBJ2-1,TRBV18,once,TRBD2,CASSPFTGTSGSRNEQFF,TGTGCCAGCTCACCTTTTACCGGGACTAGCGGGAGTAGGAATGAGCAGTTCTTC
TRBJ2-3,TRBV30,-,-,CAWSSGSPGSDTQYF,TGTGCCTGGAGTTCCGGGTCCCCGGGGTCAGATACGCAGTATTTT
TRBJ1-4,TRBV11-2,-,-,CASSLLRGQARTNEKLFF,TGTGCCAGCAGCTTACTCCGGGGGCAGGCTAGGACTAATGAAAAACTGTTTTTT
TRBJ2-5,TRBV5-1,-,TRBD2,CASSPARLAGKETQYF,TGCGCCAGCAGCCCGGCCAGACTAGCAGGAAAAGAGACCCAGTACTTC
TRBJ2-2,TRBV7-2,-,-,CASSLVASNTGELFF,TGTGCCAGCAGCTTAGTAGCCTCCAACACCGGGGAGCTGTTTTTT
TRBJ1-5,TRBV10-3,-,-,CAISVAGDQPQHF,TGTGCCATCAGTGTGGCCGGGGATCAGCCCCAGCATTTT
TRBJ1-2,TRBV18,-,TRBD1,CASSRDRGRSPNYGYTF,TGTGCCAGCTCACGGGACAGGGGGCGCTCCCCAAACTATGGCTACACCTTC
TRBJ2-7,TRBV28,-,TRBD2,CASSSKLTSGSRYEQYF,TGTGCCAGCAGTTCGAAACTAACTAGCGGGAGTCGATACGAGCAGTACTTC
TRBJ2-1,TRBV11-2,-,TRBD2,CASSSSLLLAGFGNEQFF,TGTGCCAGCAGCTCTAGCCTGCTACTAGCGGGATTCGGGAATGAGCAGTTCTTC
TRBJ1-5,TRBV2,-,TRBD1,CASSPGTGGPQPQHF,TGTGCCAGCAGTCCCGGGACAGGGGGCCCTCAGCCCCAGCATTTT
TRBJ2-2,TRBV6-4,-,-,CASSPRNGGELFF,TGTGCCAGCAGTCCTCGAAACGGCGGGGAGCTGTTTTTT
TRBJ2-3,TRBV15,-,-,CATSRVFRGRTDTQYF,TGTGCCACCAGCAGAGTGTTCCGGGGGCGGACAGATACGCAGTATTTT
TRBJ2-4,TRBV11-2,-,TRBD2,CASSLLRSRGLGKNIQYF,TGTGCCAGCAGCCTTCTGCGTTCTCGCGGACTAGGGAAAAACATTCAGTACTTC
TRBJ1-3,TRBV10-2,-,-,CASSDGGNTIYF,TGCGCCAGCAGTGATGGCGGCAACACCATATATTTT
TRBJ2-7,TRBV7-2,-,TRBD1,CASSVDRDYEQYF,TGTGCCAGCAGCGTAGACAGGGACTACGAGCAGTACTTC
TRBJ2-5,TRBV5-4,-,TRBD1,CASSAGQGIRETQYF,TGTGCCAGCAGCGCAGGACAGGGGATAAGAGAGACCCAGTACTTC
TRBJ2-1,TRBV11-2,-,TRBD2,CASRTGTRSSDEQFF,TGTGCCAGCAGAACCGGGACTAGGTCGAGCGATGAGCAGTTCTTC
TRBJ2-6,TRBV18,once,-,CASSPWRRISGANVLTF,TGTGCCAGCTCACCATGGAGACGGATCTCTGGGGCCAACGTCCTGACTTTC
TRBJ2-7,TRBV5-4,-,-,CASSLVGVEQYF,TGTGCCAGCAGCTTGGTAGGAGTCGAGCAGTACTTC
TRBJ2-1,TRBV5-6,-,TRBD2,CASSLAGGSANNEQFF,TGTGCCAGCAGCTTGGCGGGAGGCTCCGCGAACAATGAGCAGTTCTTC
TRBJ2-5,TRBV5-1,-,-,CASSYSLPGETQYF,TGCGCCAGCAGCTACAGCCTACCAGGCGAGACCCAGTACTTC
TRBJ1-1,TRBV10-3,-,-,CAISEFGLSAFEAFF,TGTGCCATCAGTGAGTTTGGGTTGTCTGCATTTGAAGCTTTCTTT
TRBJ1-2,TRBV5-6,-,-,CASSLVGVHYGYTF,TGTGCCAGCAGCTTGGTAGGAGTACACTATGGCTACACCTTC
TRBJ1-5,TRBV6-1,-,-,CASSVRDSNQPQHF,TGTGCCAGCAGTGTTCGAGATTCCAATCAGCCCCAGCATTTT
TRBJ2-3,TRBV11-2,once,TRBD2,CASSPWSGLARTSTDTQYF,TGTGCCAGCAGCCCTTGGTCTGGACTAGCGAGAACTAGCACAGATACGCAGTATTTT
TRBJ2-1,TRBV5-1,-,TRBD1,CASSLGTGSYNEQFF,TGCGCCAGCAGCTTGGGGACAGGCTCCTACAATGAGCAGTTCTTC
TRBJ1-4,TRBV5-1,few,-,CASGRDGGDEKLFF,TGCGCCAGCGGGAGAGATGGAGGGGATGAAAAACTGTTTTTT
TRBJ2-7,TRBV10-3,-,TRBD2,CAIRKRLAGGFEQYF,TGTGCCATCAGAAAAAGACTAGCGGGAGGATTCGAGCAGTACTTC
TRBJ2-4,TRBV23-1,-,-,CASSQSGPGASDYIQYF,TGCGCCAGCAGTCAATCAGGTCCGGGTGCCAGTGACTACATTCAGTACTTC
TRBJ2-1,TRBV7-2,-,TRBD2,CASSFSSGRAGNEQFF,TGTGCCAGCAGCTTCTCTAGCGGGAGGGCCGGAAATGAGCAGTTCTTC
TRBJ2-7,TRBV14,-,-,CASSQVGPEFSYEQYF,TGTGCCAGCAGCCAAGTTGGGCCGGAGTTCTCCTACGAGCAGTACTTC
TRBJ2-1,TRBV29-1,-,-,CSVGASSYNEQFF,TGCAGCGTTGGGGCGAGCTCCTACAATGAGCAGTTCTTC
TRBJ2-5,TRBV5-4,-,-,CASSLVSRESETQYF,TGTGCCAGCAGCTTGGTTAGCCGGGAGTCGGAGACCCAGTACTTC
TRBJ1-3,TRBV18,-,-,CASSPLGAEGNTIYF,TGTGCCAGCTCACCTCTAGGGGCAGAAGGAAACACCATATATTTT